This TCR beta chain was captured in a study of CD8+CD57+ T cells in acquired aplastic anemia. On the study more broadly: Sorted CD4+ and CD8+ cells yielded DNA averaging about 3.1 ug.

TCR beta VDJ and CDR3 profiles were obtained from a genomic DNA template. Using its own MiXCR run on the reads, TCRdb lists one record per CDR3 protein. The sample carries roughly 61,000 distinct CDR3 sequences, about 54% recorded once. With 2 bases removed from V and 5 bases from J, the gap between germline ends came to 12 bases. The CDR3 is 14 amino acids. This clonotype was detected ten times or more. Sequencing used sorted CD4+, CD8+, or CD8+CD57+ T cells (not recorded which) from PBMCs. The rearrangement uses TRBV12-3 or TRBV12-4 and TRBJ2-5; tentative D call: TRBD2 (6 bases). The TCR was taken from a human donor in good health, serving as a control. The CDR3 nucleotides are TGTGCCAGCAGTTTATCGGGGAGGTCGGAGACCCAGTACTTC. Amino acid sequence: CASSLSGRSETQYF.